Listed below are T cell receptor beta chains from one sample, sequenced in a study of T cell repertoires in cytomegalovirus infection. These receptors' antigens are unknown. TCRdb ran MiXCR on the reads and lists one entry per CDR3 protein. Here the sample spans 750,000 to 900,000 distinct CDR3 sequences, about 28% being singletons. The input for sequencing was cultured CD8+ T cells from PBMCs, taken from culture after CMV antigen stimulation. The receptors derive from a human donor in good health (CMV status not recorded). Some clones in this sample may be carry-over from other donors' samples. Both conserved end residues are trimmed from each CDR3. The order of the fields is J gene, V gene, CDR3 protein.

>TRBJ1-2|TRBV27
ASSRGTGGIYGYT
>TRBJ1-1|TRBV19
ASLGGAEAF
>TRBJ2-3|TRBV14
ASSQDSGGPDTQY
>TRBJ2-7|TRBV6-5
ASSYSSWGDDTYEQY
>TRBJ2-1|TRBV5-6
ASSLGHPNEQF
>TRBJ2-1|TRBV7-3
ASSLGPESYNEQF
>TRBJ1-1|TRBV5-4
ASSPRGSRVNTEAF
>TRBJ2-1|TRBV7-2
ASSLNQGVYNEQF
>TRBJ2-1|TRBV6-2/TRBV6-3
ASSYGTSGGVEQF
>TRBJ2-7|TRBV2
ASRTVQSYEQY
>TRBJ2-5|TRBV7-3
ASSPTTRQETQY
>TRBJ1-5|TRBV6-6
ASSVGDYSNQPQH
>TRBJ1-2|TRBV12-5
ASGSSGGYGGYT
>TRBJ2-7|TRBV2
ASMGGTHEQY
>TRBJ2-3|TRBV11-2
ASTSNASGGLLSTDTQY
>TRBJ1-2|TRBV2
ASSVGSGHGYT
>TRBJ2-5|TRBV7-9
ASSLVRTGGIPGETQY
>TRBJ1-1|TRBV4-1
ASSQDLGEAF
>TRBJ2-1|TRBV7-9
ASSRNDGAYYNEQF
>TRBJ1-2|TRBV29-1
SVAGGPGYGYT
>TRBJ1-4|TRBV2
ASSGPRSGEKLF
>TRBJ1-2|TRBV27
ASSLVWGEHYGYT
>TRBJ1-2|TRBV6-6
ASSGGTGGYT
>TRBJ2-1|TRBV2
ASPRLTGGIGNEQF
>TRBJ1-1|TRBV2
ASSELPEAF